A selection of T cell receptor beta chains follows, all from one sample in a study of CD4+ T cells in melanoma. The repertoire was sequenced with immunoSEQ multiplex PCR; TCRdb's copy has only in-frame clones and lacks some. The sample has over 130,000 clones, 92% seen once. These receptors all stem from a human donor with melanoma. CDR3s include the opening cysteine and the closing phenylalanine or tryptophan. A D gene is named only where the DNA matches it firmly. Rows give clone size only sometimes, using once, few, many, or a class for an expanded clone.

TRBD2	NA	TRBV5-1	TRBJ2-5	CASSLIIAGGQETQYF	TGCGCCAGCAGCTTGATTATTGCGGGGGGGCAAGAGACCCAGTACTTC
TRBD1	NA	TRBV5-4	TRBJ2-2	CASSPGGQGATGELFF	TGTGCCAGCAGCCCGGGGGGACAGGGGGCAACCGGGGAGCTGTTTTTT
NA	NA	TRBV18	TRBJ2-1	CASSPFVTRGDEQFF	TGTGCCAGCTCACCATTCGTGACCCGAGGGGATGAGCAGTTCTTC
NA	NA	TRBV9	TRBJ2-6	CASEGSDNLISGANVLTF	TGTGCCAGCGAGGGCAGCGATAACCTAATCTCTGGGGCCAACGTCCTGACTTTC
NA	NA	TRBV7-2	TRBJ2-1	CASSLSMGMSANEQFF	TGTGCCAGCAGCTTGAGTATGGGGATGAGTGCGAATGAGCAGTTCTTC
NA	NA	TRBV7-9	TRBJ2-2	CASSLAAISGSAGELFF	TGTGCCAGCAGCTTAGCGGCGATTTCTGGGTCCGCCGGGGAGCTGTTTTTT
TRBD1	NA	TRBV4-1	TRBJ1-2	CASRGTDYGYTF	TGCGCCAGCCGTGGGACAGATTATGGCTACACCTTC
TRBD2	NA	TRBV6-1	TRBJ2-3	CASKSGLAGYF	TGTGCCAGCAAATCGGGACTAGCGGGGTATTTT
TRBD1	NA	TRBV12-5	TRBJ1-6	CASGPGTVGSPLHF	TGTGCTAGTGGGCCCGGGACAGTCGGATCACCCCTCCACTTT
TRBD1	NA	TRBV5-1	TRBJ1-1	CASSWGTGGEAFF	TGCGCCAGCAGCTGGGGGACAGGGGGTGAAGCTTTCTTT
NA	NA	TRBV5-1	TRBJ1-5	CASSLDSNQPQHF	TGCGCCAGCAGCCTCGATAGCAATCAGCCCCAGCATTTT
NA	NA	TRBV7-6	TRBJ2-2	CASSSTRGTGELFF	TGTGCCAGCAGCAGTACTAGGGGCACCGGGGAGCTGTTTTTT
TRBD1	NA	TRBV5-1	TRBJ2-4	CASSSTGTAENIQYF	TGCGCCAGCAGCTCGACCGGGACAGCCGAAAACATTCAGTACTTC
NA	NA	TRBV25-1	TRBJ2-1	CASSSLTGQAYNEQFF	TGTGCCAGCAGTTCTTTAACAGGGCAAGCCTACAATGAGCAGTTCTTC
NA	NA	TRBV7-9	TRBJ1-1	CASSLGSGRDAEAFF	TGTGCCAGCAGCTTAGGGTCCGGCAGGGACGCTGAAGCTTTCTTT
NA	NA	TRBV29-1	TRBJ2-2	CSVGGSSTGELFF	TGCAGCGTTGGAGGGTCGAGCACCGGGGAGCTGTTTTTT
NA	NA	TRBV19	TRBJ1-2	CASSPSTVVEGYYGYTF	TGTGCCAGTAGTCCGTCGACTGTTGTTGAAGGGTACTATGGCTACACCTTC
NA	NA	TRBV6-1	TRBJ1-2	CASSPRSERGYTF	TGTGCCAGCAGTCCTCGCAGCGAGAGGGGCTACACCTTC
NA	once	TRBV2	TRBJ2-5	CASGDSGSSLVKTQYF	TGTGCCAGCGGAGACTCCGGGAGTAGCCTTGTAAAGACCCAGTACTTC
NA	NA	TRBV5-1	TRBJ2-5	CASSPTQGETQYF	TGCGCCAGCAGCCCAACGCAGGGGGAGACCCAGTACTTC
TRBD2	NA	TRBV5-1	TRBJ2-2	CASSLPGLEAGGELFF	TGCGCCAGCAGCTTGCCGGGACTAGAGGCCGGCGGGGAGCTGTTTTTT
NA	NA	TRBV19	TRBJ1-1	CASSLPLWGAFF	TGTGCCAGTAGTCTACCCCTTTGGGGAGCTTTCTTT
NA	NA	TRBV19	TRBJ1-6	CASSFRDSPLHF	TGTGCCAGTAGTTTCCGTGATTCACCCCTCCACTTT
TRBD1	NA	TRBV7-8	TRBJ2-3	CASSMTGYGDTQYF	TGTGCCAGCAGCATGACAGGGTATGGTGATACGCAGTATTTT
TRBD1	NA	TRBV9	TRBJ2-1	CASSVTGTVAYNEQFF	TGTGCCAGCAGCGTGACCGGGACAGTCGCCTACAATGAGCAGTTCTTC
NA	NA	TRBV9	TRBJ1-2	CASSVGTIGGYTF	TGTGCCAGCAGCGTTGGGACGATCGGTGGCTACACCTTC
NA	few	TRBV5-6	TRBJ1-2	CASNPTGGGGYTF	TGTGCCAGCAACCCTACTGGGGGTGGTGGCTACACCTTC
NA	once	TRBV5-1	TRBJ1-2	CASSVQGGRAGYTF	TGCGCCAGCAGCGTACAAGGAGGGAGAGCGGGCTACACCTTC
NA	NA	TRBV14	TRBJ1-1	CASSQAGFRRLNTEAFF	TGTGCCAGCAGCCAAGCTGGTTTCAGACGGCTGAACACTGAAGCTTTCTTT
TRBD1	NA	TRBV5-5	TRBJ1-6	CASSTVGQGDSPLHF	TGTGCCAGCAGCACGGTCGGACAGGGAGACTCACCCCTCCACTTT
TRBD2	NA	TRBV9	TRBJ2-3	CASSPGLAGSTDTQYF	TGTGCCAGCAGCCCGGGACTAGCGGGGAGCACAGATACGCAGTATTTT
NA	NA	TRBV5-1	TRBJ1-2	CASSLESPNYGYTF	TGCGCCAGCAGCTTGGAGTCACCTAACTATGGCTACACCTTC
NA	few	TRBV30	TRBJ1-5	CAWSVNLAGSPQHF	TGTGCCTGGAGTGTAAATCTCGCTGGGAGTCCCCAGCATTTT
NA	NA	TRBV27	TRBJ1-6	CASSFTGYHRGPLHF	TGTGCCAGCAGTTTTACAGGGTATCATCGGGGACCCCTCCACTTT
TRBD1	NA	TRBV5-6	TRBJ2-1	CASSPAKGTVYNEQFF	TGTGCCAGCAGCCCCGCGAAAGGGACAGTATACAATGAGCAGTTCTTC